Listed below are T cell receptor beta chains from one sample, sequenced in a study of blood T cell repertoires in COVID-19. TCRdb's copy holds only in-frame clones and misses some; the assay was immunoSEQ multiplex PCR. The data show 15,000 to 20,000 clones, roughly 90% seen once. The source material was peripheral blood. Every receptor here comes from a human donor in a cohort sampled during active COVID-19. The CDR3 runs from the conserved cysteine through the conserved F or W.

J	V	CDR3
TRBJ2-5	TRBV5-1	CASSSTPTETQYF
TRBJ1-6	TRBV28	CASSIPGANSPLHF
TRBJ1-5	TRBV27	CASSSLGGSGNQPQHF
TRBJ1-5	TRBV21-1	CASSKGAGSGQGIWGNQPQHF
TRBJ2-7	TRBV7-9	CASSDPGHPYEQYF
TRBJ2-2	TRBV12-5	CASGLGQGANTGELFF
TRBJ2-2	TRBV24-1	CATSDRRTGGSTGELFF
TRBJ2-1	TRBV2	CASSEGQVVTEQFF
TRBJ1-2	TRBV11-2	CASSPLLRDRGNYGYTF
TRBJ2-1	TRBV9	CASSAAGQSPNEQFF
TRBJ2-7	TRBV20-1	CSAGGQGVYEQYF
TRBJ1-5	TRBV30	CAWQGRADQPQHF
TRBJ2-1	TRBV18	CASSLVGGYSNEQFF
TRBJ2-3	TRBV25-1	CASSDHGTDTQYF
TRBJ2-7	TRBV20-1	CSASGFGEQYF
TRBJ2-1	TRBV5-1	CASSSIPGTSTYNEQFF
TRBJ2-5	TRBV7-2	CASSLSGPGGETQYF
TRBJ1-2	TRBV5-1	CASSLAGPDRDYGYTF
TRBJ2-1	TRBV19	CASTKTSGRTDEQFF
TRBJ1-4	TRBV24-1	CATSGGQLNEKLFF
TRBJ2-7	TRBV28	CASSFGRVRLRDSTYEQYF
TRBJ2-7	TRBV3-1/TRBV3-2	CASSRTSGNNEQYF
TRBJ1-6	TRBV5-1	CASSLTDGDYNSPLHF
TRBJ2-7	TRBV7-8	CASSFGQGYYEQYF
TRBJ1-1	TRBV6-2/TRBV6-3	CASSYSGQGLSADTEAFF
TRBJ2-7	TRBV15	CATSRESRVGGSYEQYF
TRBJ1-2	TRBV18	CASSPNLDGGQFYGYTF
TRBJ1-1	TRBV6-5	CASVPGHLNTEAFF
TRBJ2-3	TRBV27	CASSLSPSGRGFTGDTQYF
TRBJ2-3	TRBV5-1	CASSLLATQRDTQYF
TRBJ1-4	TRBV30	CAWSAPGRVDEKLFF
TRBJ2-5	TRBV7-2	CASSRGGLLSPPEETQYF
TRBJ2-7	TRBV3-1/TRBV3-2	CASSQTGPTYEQYF
TRBJ2-1	TRBV7-2	CASSGGALSYNEQFF
TRBJ2-7	TRBV11-2	CASSTADRAGEQYF
TRBJ1-2	TRBV3-1/TRBV3-2	CASRPAGTGIGYTF
TRBJ1-1	TRBV2	CASSEAAPSAEAFF
TRBJ2-3	TRBV28	CASSFLPRAEHTDTQYF
TRBJ2-7	TRBV29-1	CSVEGATYEQYF
TRBJ1-5	TRBV19	CASSILPGRYSNQPQHF
TRBJ1-2	TRBV12-3/TRBV12-4	CASSLSSNGYTF
TRBJ2-1	TRBV7-3	CASSRTGGPDEQFF
TRBJ1-4	TRBV19	CASRTGPGNEKLFF
TRBJ2-7	TRBV29-1	CSVAYEQGTYEQYF
TRBJ2-7	TRBV27	CASSLTSGGLGTYEQYF
TRBJ1-2	TRBV24-1	CATSGTGGYTF
TRBJ1-1	TRBV2	CASSEARGNTEAFF
TRBJ2-2	TRBV6-2/TRBV6-3	CASSYLGLHHGGTGELFF
TRBJ1-4	TRBV5-1	CASSLDPPGEGEKLFF
TRBJ2-5	TRBV5-6	CASSFPLRETQYF
TRBJ2-7	TRBV9	CASSVAARGNDEQYF
TRBJ2-7	TRBV11-3	CASSLEGGEQYF
TRBJ1-1	TRBV11-2	CASSPLTGSSNTEAFF
TRBJ2-2	TRBV10-1	CASKLRDSPGRELFF
TRBJ1-3	TRBV4-2	CASSQDLAGLVSGNTIYF